The rows below give T cell receptor beta chains drawn from one sample of a study of regulatory T cells in long-lasting Graves disease. TCRdb called the multiplex PCR reads again in MiXCR, with one record for every CDR3 protein. This sample has roughly 610,000 distinct CDR3 sequences, with around 16% found just once. This sample was shared with a second study, whose subject was T cells in Graves' hyperthyroidism and ophthalmopathy.

The sequencing here drew on peripheral blood mononuclear cells (PBMCs), taken at new diagnosis, from a patient treated with antithyroid drugs. The receptors were gathered from a man younger than 35 with Graves disease. CDR3s include the opening cysteine and the closing phenylalanine or tryptophan. D genes are given only for firm matches. Some rows mark clone size as missing; the rest say once, few, many or name a class of expanded clone.

CDR3 DNA	CDR3 protein	D gene	J gene	V gene	clone size
TGTGCCAGCAGTGAATTCGCGGGACCCACTGAAGCTTTCTTT	CASSEFAGPTEAFF	.	TRBJ1-1	TRBV6-2/TRBV6-3	many
TGTGCCAGCAGTGAATTTAACCTGGGGTCGGGTCAGCCCCAGCATTTT	CASSEFNLGSGQPQHF	.	TRBJ1-5	TRBV2	many
TGTGCCAGCAGTTACTCGACAGGGTCCGGGGAAAAACTGTTTTTT	CASSYSTGSGEKLFF	TRBD1	TRBJ1-4	TRBV6-5	many
TGTGCCAGCAGCCCCTCGACAGGGAACTATGGCTACATCTTC	CASSPSTGNYGYIF	TRBD1	TRBJ1-2	TRBV7-2	few
TGTGCCAGCAGCTTGATGCTAACGGCGGGAGGGAGGTACGAGCAGTACTTC	CASSLMLTAGGRYEQYF	TRBD2	TRBJ2-7	TRBV5-4	.
TGTGCCAGCAGCCCCCAGTCACTAGCGGGAGGGGAGCAGTTCTTC	CASSPQSLAGGEQFF	TRBD2	TRBJ2-1	TRBV5-4	.
TGTGCCAGCAGCTTACGGCTAGTGAACACCGGGGAGCTGTTTTTT	CASSLRLVNTGELFF	.	TRBJ2-2	TRBV7-8	many
TGTGCCAGCAGCGCCGGTCTAGACAGGGTCGAGCAGTTCTTC	CASSAGLDRVEQFF	TRBD1	TRBJ2-1	TRBV7-9	.
TGTGCCAACAGCGGACTAGTCCGTTTTCCAGATACGCAGTATTTT	CANSGLVRFPDTQYF	TRBD2	TRBJ2-3	TRBV27	few
TGTGCCAGCATTTTTAGTCCCCCCGAGGGGGACACCGGGGAGCTGTTTTTT	CASIFSPPEGDTGELFF	.	TRBJ2-2	TRBV11-3	.
TGTGCCAGCAGGCCCGACTCAAACACTGAAGCTTTCTTT	CASRPDSNTEAFF	.	TRBJ1-1	TRBV28	many